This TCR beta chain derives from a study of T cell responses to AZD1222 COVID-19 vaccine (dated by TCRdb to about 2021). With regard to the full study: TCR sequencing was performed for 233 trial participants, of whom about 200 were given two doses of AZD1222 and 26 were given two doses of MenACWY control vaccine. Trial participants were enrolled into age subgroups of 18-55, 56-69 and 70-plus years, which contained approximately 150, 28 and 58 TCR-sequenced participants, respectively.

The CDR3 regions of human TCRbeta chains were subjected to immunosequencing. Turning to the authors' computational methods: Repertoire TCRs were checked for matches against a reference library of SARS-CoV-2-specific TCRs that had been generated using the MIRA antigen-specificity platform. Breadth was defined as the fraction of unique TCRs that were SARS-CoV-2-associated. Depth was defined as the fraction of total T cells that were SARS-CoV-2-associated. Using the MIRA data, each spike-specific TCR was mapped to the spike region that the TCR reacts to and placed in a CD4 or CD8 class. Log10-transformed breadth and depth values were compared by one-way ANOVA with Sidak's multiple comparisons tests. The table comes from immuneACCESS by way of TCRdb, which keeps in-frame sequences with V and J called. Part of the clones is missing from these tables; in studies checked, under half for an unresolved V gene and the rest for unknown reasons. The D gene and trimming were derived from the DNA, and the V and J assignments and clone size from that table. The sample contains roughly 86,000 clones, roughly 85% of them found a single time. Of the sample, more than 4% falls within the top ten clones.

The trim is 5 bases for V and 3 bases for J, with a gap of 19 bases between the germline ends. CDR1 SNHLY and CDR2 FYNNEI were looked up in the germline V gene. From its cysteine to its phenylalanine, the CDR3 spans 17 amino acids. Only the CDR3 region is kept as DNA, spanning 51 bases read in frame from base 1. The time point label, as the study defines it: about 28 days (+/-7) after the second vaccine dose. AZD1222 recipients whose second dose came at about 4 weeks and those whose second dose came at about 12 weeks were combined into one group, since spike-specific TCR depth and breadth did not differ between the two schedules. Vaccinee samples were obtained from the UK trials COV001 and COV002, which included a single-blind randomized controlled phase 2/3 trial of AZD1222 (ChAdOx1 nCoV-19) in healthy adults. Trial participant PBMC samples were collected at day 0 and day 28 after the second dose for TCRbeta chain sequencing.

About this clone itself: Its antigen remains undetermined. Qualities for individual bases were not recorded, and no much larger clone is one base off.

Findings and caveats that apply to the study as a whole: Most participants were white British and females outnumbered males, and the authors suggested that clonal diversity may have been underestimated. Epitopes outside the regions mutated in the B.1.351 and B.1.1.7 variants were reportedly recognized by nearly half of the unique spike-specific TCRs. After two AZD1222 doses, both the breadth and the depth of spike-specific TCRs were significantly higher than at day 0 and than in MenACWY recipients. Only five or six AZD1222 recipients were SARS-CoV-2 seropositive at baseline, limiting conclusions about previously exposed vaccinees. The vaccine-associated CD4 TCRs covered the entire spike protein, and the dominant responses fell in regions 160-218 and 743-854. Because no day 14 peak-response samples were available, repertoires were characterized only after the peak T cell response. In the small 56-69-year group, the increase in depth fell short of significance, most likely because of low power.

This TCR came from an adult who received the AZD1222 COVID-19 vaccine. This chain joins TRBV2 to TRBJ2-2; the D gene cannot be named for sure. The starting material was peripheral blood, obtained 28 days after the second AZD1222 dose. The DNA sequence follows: TGTGCCAGCAGTCTCCTGAGACGAGTCCGCGACACCGGGGAGCTGTTTTTT. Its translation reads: CASSLLRRVRDTGELFF.